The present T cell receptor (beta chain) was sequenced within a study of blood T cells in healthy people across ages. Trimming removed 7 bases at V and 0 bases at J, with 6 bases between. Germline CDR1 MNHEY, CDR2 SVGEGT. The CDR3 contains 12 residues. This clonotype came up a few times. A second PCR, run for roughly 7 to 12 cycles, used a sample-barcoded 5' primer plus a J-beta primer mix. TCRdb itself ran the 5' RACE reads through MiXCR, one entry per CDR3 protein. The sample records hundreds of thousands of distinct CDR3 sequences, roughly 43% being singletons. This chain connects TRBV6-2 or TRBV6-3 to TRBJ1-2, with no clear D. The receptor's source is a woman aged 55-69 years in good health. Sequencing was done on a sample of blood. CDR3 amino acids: CASNVANYGYTF. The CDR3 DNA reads TGTGCCAGCAACGTCGCTAACTATGGCTACACCTTC.